This TCR beta chain was found in a study of metastatic and nonmetastatic thyroid tumors. Study-wide background: The comparison covered peripheral blood and tumor or nodule tissue in malignant and benign thyroid patients. Study results and caveats: Compared with benign nodules, malignant thyroid tumors were reported to have significantly higher TCR beta diversity in both blood and tumor.

This clone has just a few counts. Antigen specificity is unknown. Patients had received no treatment of any kind before thyroid surgery. As originally analysed: Researchers built a distant-metastasis classifier for papillary thyroid cancer that drew on CDR3 differences across clinicopathological groups. TCRdb reanalyzed the PCR reads via MiXCR. For this entry, the V and J calls and clone size follow TCRdb and not the study's own pipeline. The sample yields thousands of clones, roughly 19% seen once. Looked up from germline, CDR1 is MNHEY and CDR2 is SMNVEV (reference sequence). The CDR3 spans 15 residues. Trimming removed 0 bases at V and 0 bases at J, with 8 bases between.

The sample comprised adjacent normal tissue. This chain connects TRBV27 to TRBJ1-1; D is ambiguous. The clonotype comes from a male donor with papillary thyroid cancer or a benign thyroid nodule (not recorded which). Some clones in this sample may be carry-over from other donors' samples. CDR3 in amino acids: CASSLSPEMNTEAFF. DNA of the CDR3: TGTGCCAGCAGTTTATCACCCGAAATGAACACTGAAGCTTTCTTT.